The rows below give T cell receptor beta chains drawn from one sample of a study of regulatory T cells in long-lasting Graves disease. From the multiplex PCR reads, TCRdb called clonotypes with MiXCR, one entry per CDR3 protein. Of hundreds of thousands of distinct CDR3 sequences listed, roughly 15% are singletons. Another study also made use of these data, one on T cells in Graves' hyperthyroidism and ophthalmopathy.

Sequences were derived from peripheral blood mononuclear cells (PBMCs), sampled at new diagnosis, from a patient treated with antithyroid drugs. The receptors stem from a woman under 40 with Graves disease. The CDR3 runs from the conserved cysteine through the conserved F or W. Each record gives: D gene, clone size, J gene, V gene, CDR3 DNA, CDR3 protein. The D gene is left open where the match is weak. Size is stated for part of the rows, as once, few or many counts, or as a class when the clone is expanded.

D gene: TRBD1; clone size: .; J gene: TRBJ2-7; V gene: TRBV30; CDR3 DNA: TGTGCCTGGAGTGGACAGGGGCACAACGAGCAGTACTTC; CDR3 protein: CAWSGQGHNEQYF
D gene: .; clone size: .; J gene: TRBJ2-1; V gene: TRBV28; CDR3 DNA: TGTGCCAGCAGAGACACCCCAGGAGGACCGGGCTATGAGCAGTTCTTC; CDR3 protein: CASRDTPGGPGYEQFF
D gene: TRBD1; clone size: few; J gene: TRBJ2-4; V gene: TRBV20-1; CDR3 DNA: TGCAGTGCTACAGGGGGCGCGACCAAAAACATTCAGTACTTC; CDR3 protein: CSATGGATKNIQYF
D gene: .; clone size: few; J gene: TRBJ1-1; V gene: TRBV3-1; CDR3 DNA: TGTGCCAGCAGCCAAGCCGGGACACAGAACACTGAAGCTTTCTTT; CDR3 protein: CASSQAGTQNTEAFF
D gene: .; clone size: many; J gene: TRBJ2-2; V gene: TRBV29-1; CDR3 DNA: TGCAGCGTCCAACAGGGCGGGGAGCTGTTTTTT; CDR3 protein: CSVQQGGELFF
D gene: TRBD1; clone size: few; J gene: TRBJ1-5; V gene: TRBV12-3/TRBV12-4; CDR3 DNA: TGCGCCAGCAGCCGATCACCGGACAGGGTGGGCCAGCCCCAGCATTTT; CDR3 protein: CASSRSPDRVGQPQHF
D gene: .; clone size: many; J gene: TRBJ2-2; V gene: TRBV29-1; CDR3 DNA: TGCAGCGTAGCAGACACCGGGGAGCTGTTTTTT; CDR3 protein: CSVADTGELFF
D gene: TRBD1; clone size: .; J gene: TRBJ2-7; V gene: TRBV18; CDR3 DNA: TGTGCCAGCTCACCACCCTCGGGACAGGGGACCTACGAGCAGTACTTC; CDR3 protein: CASSPPSGQGTYEQYF
D gene: .; clone size: .; J gene: TRBJ1-1; V gene: TRBV18; CDR3 DNA: TGTGCCAGCTCACAACAACATGGGGGGGAGGACACTGAAGCTTTCTTT; CDR3 protein: CASSQQHGGEDTEAFF
D gene: .; clone size: many; J gene: TRBJ2-7; V gene: TRBV11-2; CDR3 DNA: TGTGCCAGCAGCTCTCTAGGATACGAGCAGTACTTC; CDR3 protein: CASSSLGYEQYF
D gene: .; clone size: many; J gene: TRBJ1-6; V gene: TRBV12-3/TRBV12-4; CDR3 DNA: TGTGCCAGCAGTTTGGTCCCTTCACCCCTCCACTTT; CDR3 protein: CASSLVPSPLHF
D gene: TRBD2; clone size: many; J gene: TRBJ2-5; V gene: TRBV28; CDR3 DNA: TGTGCCAGCAGGGGACTAGCTTACCAAGAGACCCAGTACTTC; CDR3 protein: CASRGLAYQETQYF
D gene: .; clone size: .; J gene: TRBJ2-7; V gene: TRBV6-5; CDR3 DNA: TGTGCCAGCAGTTCAGGGGTTATTCCTTACGAGCAGTACTTC; CDR3 protein: CASSSGVIPYEQYF
D gene: TRBD2; clone size: few; J gene: TRBJ2-1; V gene: TRBV7-3; CDR3 DNA: TGTGCCAGCAGCCGCGGACTAGTGGAATATAATGAGCAGTTCTTC; CDR3 protein: CASSRGLVEYNEQFF
D gene: TRBD1; clone size: many; J gene: TRBJ2-7; V gene: TRBV6-1; CDR3 DNA: TGTGCCAGCATAGACAGGGTGGGGTACGAGCAGTACTTC; CDR3 protein: CASIDRVGYEQYF
D gene: TRBD1; clone size: many; J gene: TRBJ1-6; V gene: TRBV7-8; CDR3 DNA: TGTGCCAGCAGCCCGGGACAGAGCTCCTATAATTCACCCCTCCACTTT; CDR3 protein: CASSPGQSSYNSPLHF
D gene: TRBD1; clone size: .; J gene: TRBJ1-3; V gene: TRBV6-1; CDR3 DNA: TGTGTCAGCAGGCGACAGGGAACTGGAAACACCATATATTTT; CDR3 protein: CVSRRQGTGNTIYF
D gene: .; clone size: many; J gene: TRBJ1-1; V gene: TRBV6-2/TRBV6-3; CDR3 DNA: TGTGCCACCGCCGGGAATATGAACACTGAAGCTTTCTTT; CDR3 protein: CATAGNMNTEAFF
D gene: .; clone size: many; J gene: TRBJ1-4; V gene: TRBV3-1; CDR3 DNA: TGTGCCAGCAGGTTAGACAGTACAACTAATGAAAAACTGTTTTTT; CDR3 protein: CASRLDSTTNEKLFF
D gene: TRBD2; clone size: few; J gene: TRBJ2-7; V gene: TRBV20-1; CDR3 DNA: TGCAGTGCTAGATACCTCTGGGTTAGCGGGAGTAGTGAGCAGTACTTC; CDR3 protein: CSARYLWVSGSSEQYF
D gene: .; clone size: .; J gene: TRBJ1-4; V gene: TRBV4-2; CDR3 DNA: TGTGCCAGCAGCCAAGAGGGGGTTGGCGCAACTAATGAAAAACTGTTTTTT; CDR3 protein: CASSQEGVGATNEKLFF
D gene: .; clone size: few; J gene: TRBJ2-7; V gene: TRBV7-2; CDR3 DNA: TGTGCCAGCAGCTTACGTCCCGGGTCGGTCTCCGAGCAGTACTTC; CDR3 protein: CASSLRPGSVSEQYF
D gene: TRBD1; clone size: few; J gene: TRBJ1-5; V gene: TRBV7-9; CDR3 DNA: TGTGCCAGCAGCTTGGAGGGGGCGCCTAGGCCCCAGCATTTT; CDR3 protein: CASSLEGAPRPQHF
D gene: TRBD2; clone size: many; J gene: TRBJ2-1; V gene: TRBV19; CDR3 DNA: TGTGCCAGTACCAACGGGCGGGAGGCTAGCTTTGAGCAGTTCTTC; CDR3 protein: CASTNGREASFEQFF
D gene: .; clone size: few; J gene: TRBJ2-7; V gene: TRBV5-1; CDR3 DNA: TGCGCCAGCAGCGATCCCCAAGGGGAGCAGTACTTC; CDR3 protein: CASSDPQGEQYF
D gene: TRBD2; clone size: many; J gene: TRBJ2-7; V gene: TRBV7-2; CDR3 DNA: TGTGCCAGCAGAAAATCGCTAGCGGGTCCCTACGCAGAGCAGTACTTC; CDR3 protein: CASRKSLAGPYAEQYF
D gene: TRBD2; clone size: .; J gene: TRBJ2-5; V gene: TRBV20-1; CDR3 DNA: TGCAGTGGCAGGGGTAGCGGGAGAGAGACCCAGTACTTC; CDR3 protein: CSGRGSGRETQYF
D gene: TRBD2; clone size: .; J gene: TRBJ2-7; V gene: TRBV7-9; CDR3 DNA: TGTGCCAGCAGCTCAGCTAGCGGAGAGCAGTACTTC; CDR3 protein: CASSSASGEQYF
D gene: .; clone size: .; J gene: TRBJ1-2; V gene: TRBV19; CDR3 DNA: TGTGCCAGTCGAGGCTACCCCTATGGCTACACCTTC; CDR3 protein: CASRGYPYGYTF
D gene: TRBD1; clone size: .; J gene: TRBJ2-2; V gene: TRBV3-1; CDR3 DNA: TGTGCCAGCAGCTCGACAGGGGGCTTACCGAACACCGGGGAGCTGTTTTTT; CDR3 protein: CASSSTGGLPNTGELFF
D gene: .; clone size: .; J gene: TRBJ1-1; V gene: TRBV2; CDR3 DNA: TGTGCCAGCATCCTGAGGGCAGGGACTATGAACACTGAAGCTTTCTTT; CDR3 protein: CASILRAGTMNTEAFF
D gene: .; clone size: .; J gene: TRBJ2-5; V gene: TRBV4-2; CDR3 DNA: TGTGCCAGCAGCCAAGGGAGGGAAGGGGGGGTGAAAGAGACCCAGTACTTC; CDR3 protein: CASSQGREGGVKETQYF
D gene: .; clone size: few; J gene: TRBJ2-3; V gene: TRBV24-1; CDR3 DNA: TGTGCCACCAGTGATTGGATTCAAGATACGCAGTATTTT; CDR3 protein: CATSDWIQDTQYF
D gene: .; clone size: many; J gene: TRBJ2-5; V gene: TRBV6-1; CDR3 DNA: TGTGCCAGCAGTACTCTAGGGAGGCGGCTACAAGAGACCCAGTACTTC; CDR3 protein: CASSTLGRRLQETQYF
D gene: TRBD2; clone size: few; J gene: TRBJ2-2; V gene: TRBV6-1; CDR3 DNA: TGTGCCGGCACTAGCGGGGGGGCCTTCAGCGGGGAGCTGTTTTTT; CDR3 protein: CAGTSGGAFSGELFF
D gene: .; clone size: few; J gene: TRBJ2-1; V gene: TRBV30; CDR3 DNA: TGTGCCTTTTCAGGGGGGACTACCGACAATGAGCAGTTCTTC; CDR3 protein: CAFSGGTTDNEQFF
D gene: .; clone size: .; J gene: TRBJ2-7; V gene: TRBV29-1; CDR3 DNA: TGCAGCCCTGGGGGGGCGTGCCAGCATACTCAGCAGTACTTC; CDR3 protein: CSPGGACQHTQQYF
D gene: .; clone size: .; J gene: TRBJ2-7; V gene: TRBV28; CDR3 DNA: TGTGCCAGCAGTGCCCCCCCGTCCGCCGAGCAGTACTTC; CDR3 protein: CASSAPPSAEQYF
D gene: TRBD1; clone size: many; J gene: TRBJ1-2; V gene: TRBV20-1; CDR3 DNA: TGCAGTGCCCGAGGGACAGGGGATTCTAACTATGGCTACACCTTC; CDR3 protein: CSARGTGDSNYGYTF
D gene: .; clone size: .; J gene: TRBJ2-7; V gene: TRBV12-3/TRBV12-4; CDR3 DNA: TGTGCCAGCAGTTTTGGGGAGATCGGCGAGCAGTACTTC; CDR3 protein: CASSFGEIGEQYF